Presented here are 21 T cell receptor beta chains from one specimen sequenced in a study of T cell responses to AZD1222 COVID-19 vaccine. This table comes from immunoSEQ multiplex PCR, and its TCRdb copy is limited to in-frame clones, with some not included. The sample holds tens of thousands of clones; 70% to 80% are singletons and the top ten take over 3%. Here the sequenced sample was peripheral blood, taken 28 days after the second AZD1222 dose. These receptors were obtained from an adult who received the AZD1222 COVID-19 vaccine.

The chain has TRBV5-4 and TRBJ2-7, with 8 bases fitting TRBD1. Losses at the gene ends were 5 bases for V and 5 bases for J; bases not matched to a gene: 15. The CDR3 is 16 amino acids. Germline CDR1 SGHNT, CDR2 YYREEE (reference sequence). CDR3 residues: CASSSVAGTGNDEQYF. CDR3 DNA sequence: TGTGCCAGCAGTTCTGTCGCTGGGACAGGTAACGACGAGCAGTACTTC.

This clone was seen once. V and J are TRBV9 and TRBJ2-5, with 9 bases aligning to TRBD2. The CDR3 is 15 residues long. Germline V gene data show CDR1 as SGDLS and CDR2 as YYNGEE. With 3 bases clipped from V and 3 bases from J, the junction kept 6 bases outside the gene matches. The CDR3 sequence is CASSASGGLEETQYF. The DNA for the CDR3 is TGTGCCAGCAGCGCCAGCGGGGGGCTTGAAGAGACCCAGTACTTC. The complete variable domain, with remaining parts taken from reference TRBV9 and TRBJ2-5, reads DSGVTQTPKHLITATGQRVTLRCSPRSGDLSVYWYQQSLDQGLQFLIQYYNGEERAKGNILERFSAQQFPDLHSELNLSSLELGDSALYFCASSASGGLEETQYFGPGTRLLVL.

The genes are TRBV19 and TRBJ1-1; 8 nucleotides align to TRBD1. CDR1 LNHDA and CDR2 SQIVND come from the germline V gene (reference sequence). V gave up 4 bases and J gave up 11 bases; unmatched junction bases: 12. The CDR3 is 14 amino acids. The CDR3 nucleotides read TGTGCCAGTAGTACCCCGAGGACAGGGTTGACGGCTTTCTTT. Protein product: CASSTPRTGLTAFF.

The chain has TRBV11-2 and TRBJ1-5, with D uncertain. This CDR3 has 17 residues. Trimming took 1 base from V and 3 from J, leaving 16 bases between them. Germline lookup yields CDR1 SGHAT and CDR2 FQNNGV. In DNA form, the CDR3 reads TGTGCCAGCAGCTTAGGACGGACCTCGTTGGTCAATCAGCCCCAGCATTTT. This codes for CASSLGRTSLVNQPQHF.

This clone has only one observation. The gene calls are TRBV3-1 (or the pseudogene TRBV3-2) and TRBJ1-1, with D uncertain. V was trimmed by 4 bases and J by 5 bases, leaving 8 bases between them. Germline V gives CDR1 LGHDT, CDR2 YNNKEL (reference sequence). The CDR3 spans 12 residues. The CDR3 nucleotides are TGTGCCAGCAGCCGCCTTGGGACTGAAGCTTTCTTT. Translating gives CASSRLGTEAFF.

The chain combines TRBV5-1 with TRBJ2-7; a possible D gene is TRBD1 (5 bases). This CDR3 spans 14 amino acids. V shed 4 bases and J shed 6 bases, with 17 bases lying between them. From germline, CDR1 is SGHRS and CDR2 YFSETQ. The CDR3 here is CASSLGAQALEQYF. The CDR3 DNA sequence: TGCGCCAGCAGCCTAGGGGCCCAGGCGCTCGAGCAGTACTTC.

This clone appeared a single time. The chain carries TRBV2 and TRBJ2-2, with TRBD2 identical over 8 bases. Germline V CDR1 and CDR2: SNHLY, FYNNEI. V lost 6 bases and J lost 5; bases outside the gene matches: 8. The CDR3 covers 15 residues. The CDR3 bases are TGTGCCAGCAGAGCCGGGGGGGCGCGGACCGGGGAGCTGTTTTTT. Translating gives CASRAGGARTGELFF. The entire variable domain, with the rest obtained from reference TRBV2 and TRBJ2-2, is as follows: EPEVTQTPSHQVTQMGQEVILRCVPISNHLYFYWYRQILGQKVEFLVSFYNNEISEKSEIFDDQFSVERPDGSNFTLKIRSTKLEDSAMYFCASRAGGARTGELFFGEGSRLTVL.

CDR3 DNA: TGTGCCAGTAGTATAGCGGGCGGAGAGACAGATACGCAGTATTTT. Translated, it gives CASSIAGGETDTQYF. The chain combines TRBV19 with TRBJ2-3; no definite D call. CDR3 size: 15 residues. The ends were cut back, 1 base at V and 3 bases at J, with 11 bases in the middle. From germline, CDR1 is LNHDA and CDR2 SQIVND (reference sequence).

This clone was detected a few times. The rearrangement joins TRBV18 to TRBJ1-5; TRBD1 is a possible D gene (5 bases). The CDR3 covers 13 residues. In germline, CDR1 is KGHSH, CDR2 LQKENI. V was clipped by 3 bases and J by 8 bases, with 11 bases between them. CDR3 amino acids: CASSPSRDEPQHF. CDR3 nucleotides: TGTGCCAGCTCACCCTCCAGGGATGAGCCCCAGCATTTT.

The rearrangement uses TRBV6-5 and TRBJ2-1, with 8 bases identical to TRBD1. Trimming removed 3 bases from V and 6 bases from J; junction bases left unmatched: 4. CDR3 length: 14 amino acids. Germline V gene sequence: CDR1 MNHEY, CDR2 SVGAGI. CDR3 coding DNA: TGTGCCAGCAGTTATGGGGACAGGTCCAATGAGCAGTTCTTC. It is translated as CASSYGDRSNEQFF.

The chain links TRBV5-5 to TRBJ2-7; possible D gene TRBD1, 6 bases. Germline V CDR1 and CDR2: SGHKS, YYEKEE (reference sequence). The V and J ends lost 2 bases and 9 bases respectively, with 21 bases between them. The CDR3 consists of 15 residues. CDR3 DNA: TGTGCCAGCAGCTTTAATGAGGACACAGGGCAACGGCAGTACTTC. It codes for CASSFNEDTGQRQYF.

The rearrangement links TRBV6-5 to TRBJ2-2, with TRBD2 identical over 8 bases. V lost 6 bases, J lost 2 bases, and 5 bases stayed unmatched. The CDR3 sequence is 15 residues long. The V gene's germline CDR1 is MNHEY and CDR2 SVGAGI. The CDR3 DNA is TGTGCCAGCAGAACGGGGGGGGCTAACACCGGGGAGCTGTTTTTT. Translated, it gives CASRTGGANTGELFF.

This chain uses TRBV7-9 with TRBJ1-1; the match to TRBD1 covers 7 bases. The germline V gene encodes CDR1 SEHNR and CDR2 FQNEAQ (reference sequence). After removal of 8 bases from V and 1 base from J, the junction contained 4 bases not matched to a gene. The CDR3 is made up of 13 amino acids. As DNA, the CDR3 is TGTGCCAGCGTGGGACAGAAGAACACTGAAGCTTTCTTT. This gives the protein CASVGQKNTEAFF. Variable domain in full (rest from reference TRBV7-9 and TRBJ1-1): DTGVSQNPRHKITKRGQNVTFRCDPISEHNRLYWYRQTLGQGPEFLTYFQNEAQLEKSRLLSDRFSAERPKGSFSTLEIQRTEQGDSAMYLCASVGQKNTEAFFGQGTRLTVV.

The J gene is TRBJ1-2, the V gene TRBV3-1 (or the pseudogene TRBV3-2), with no clear D. CDR1 and CDR2 (germline): LGHDT, YNNKEL (reference sequence). This CDR3 has 13 residues. V gave up 3 bases and J gave up 7 bases, with 12 bases separating them. The CDR3 is CASSQGGDTGYTF. The CDR3 DNA reads TGTGCCAGCAGCCAGGGTGGGGATACTGGCTACACCTTC.

The chain recombines TRBV6-1 with TRBJ1-2, with a possible D match to TRBD1 (6 bases). Germline V lookup: CDR1 MNHNS, CDR2 SASEGT. Trimming pared 1 base from V and 5 bases from J, leaving 8 bases between. The CDR3 extends over 13 amino acids. CDR3 coding DNA: TGTGCCAGCAGTGAAGACAGGGATTATGGCTACACCTTC. Protein product: CASSEDRDYGYTF.

V gene TRBV6-1 combines with J gene TRBJ1-5, with a possible D match to TRBD1 (6 bases). V lost 3 bases and J lost 7, with 10 bases in between. This CDR3 is built from 13 residues. CDR1 MNHNS and CDR2 SASEGT come from the germline V gene. CDR3 residues: CASSDGGGQPQHF. CDR3 coding DNA: TGTGCCAGCAGTGATGGGGGGGGCCAGCCCCAGCATTTT.

This rearrangement joins TRBV6-5 to TRBJ2-3; D tentatively reads TRBD1 or TRBD2 (5 bases each). The germline gives CDR1 MNHEY, CDR2 SVGAGI. This CDR3 spans 16 amino acids. The V end was cut by 4 bases, the J end by 0 bases, with 14 bases between. This CDR3 reads CASSSSRDQSTDTQYF. In DNA, the CDR3 is TGTGCCAGCAGTTCCTCCCGGGACCAAAGCACAGATACGCAGTATTTT.

The chain is built from TRBV3-1 (or the pseudogene TRBV3-2) and TRBJ2-7, with D tentatively TRBD2 (5 bases). Trimming pared 4 bases from V and 6 bases from J, leaving 13 bases between. Germline V lookup: CDR1 LGHDT, CDR2 YNNKEL (reference sequence). There are 13 residues in the CDR3. CDR3 nucleotide sequence: TGTGCCAGCAGCCCGGACGAAGGAGGCGAGCAGTACTTC. Amino acids: CASSPDEGGEQYF.

This chain joins TRBV7-9 and TRBJ2-3; D is perhaps TRBD2 (7 bases). V lost 1 base to trimming and J lost 5 bases, with 19 bases between them. The CDR3 has 17 amino acids. Germline V gives CDR1 SEHNR, CDR2 FQNEAQ (reference sequence). CDR3 amino acids: CASSLVLKGGLGDTQYF. In DNA, the CDR3 is TGTGCCAGCAGCTTAGTATTGAAGGGGGGGCTCGGAGATACGCAGTATTTT.

J is TRBJ2-5 and V is TRBV2; TRBD2 matches 10 bases. V was clipped by 6 bases and J by 5 bases; unmatched bases: 6. CDR1 and CDR2 (germline): SNHLY, FYNNEI. This CDR3 comprises 14 residues. The CDR3 protein is CASRSGGALETQYF. CDR3 sequence (DNA): TGTGCCAGCAGAAGCGGGGGGGCCTTGGAGACCCAGTACTTC.

The chain combines TRBV10-3 with TRBJ2-7; possible D gene TRBD1, 6 bases. The V gene's germline CDR1 is ENHRY and CDR2 SYGVKD. The germline V and J ends were trimmed by 2 bases and 0 bases, with 8 bases remaining between them. CDR3 length: 14 residues. The CDR3 DNA follows: TGTGCCATCAGTGAGGGACAGAGCTCCTACGAGCAGTACTTC. Its translation is CAISEGQSSYEQYF.